The 32 T cell receptor beta chains below all came from one sample that was sequenced in a study of blood T cell repertoires in COVID-19. Sequencing used immunoSEQ multiplex PCR; TCRdb keeps in-frame clones, though not all of them. The sample includes approximately 200,000 clones, less than 95% of them seen just once. Sequenced material: peripheral blood. These receptors all come from a man younger than 45 with COVID-19, enrolled during active disease.

The gene calls are TRBV9 and TRBJ2-1; 7 bases line up with TRBD2. V dropped 4 bases and J dropped 0; count of bases not matched to a gene: 4. The CDR3 sequence is 15 residues long. Germline assignment: CDR1 SGDLS and CDR2 YYNGEE. CDR3 sequence (DNA): TGTGCCAGCAGCTTCAGCGGGATCTCCTACAATGAGCAGTTCTTC. Protein: CASSFSGISYNEQFF.

This chain links TRBV10-1 with TRBJ2-7; possible D gene TRBD2, 6 bases. Deletions cut 4 bases from V and 2 bases from J, with 18 bases between. This CDR3 has 16 residues. Per the germline V gene, CDR1 is WNHNN and CDR2 is SYGVQD (reference sequence). The CDR3 is CASSVRGLRLPYEQYF. CDR3 coding DNA: TGCGCCAGCAGTGTACGGGGACTTAGGCTTCCCTACGAGCAGTACTTC.

This sequence joins TRBV6-5 and TRBJ1-1; 7 bases are a match to TRBD1. Germline CDR1 and CDR2: MNHEY and SVGAGI. Losses at the gene ends were 5 bases for V and 7 bases for J; bases not matched to a gene: 13. CDR3 size: 15 residues. The CDR3 sequence is CASSPRRDRAREAFF. CDR3 DNA: TGTGCCAGCAGTCCCAGACGAGACAGGGCCCGTGAAGCTTTCTTT.

The chain is built from TRBV19 and TRBJ2-1; D uncertain. Germline-derived CDR1 and CDR2 are LNHDA and SQIVND (reference sequence). This CDR3 comprises 15 residues. V gave up 3 bases and J gave up 0 bases, with 9 bases separating them. CDR3 DNA sequence: TGTGCCAGTAGTATGATAGAGGACTCCTACAATGAGCAGTTCTTC. This gives the protein CASSMIEDSYNEQFF.

This chain's CDR3 is CASRRENYEQYF. The CDR3 region has the DNA TGTGCCAGCAGGCGGGAAAACTACGAGCAGTACTTC. The J gene is TRBJ2-7, the V gene TRBV13; D possibly corresponds to TRBD2 (6 bases). Trimming removed 6 bases from V and 3 bases from J, with 9 bases in between. Germline V gene lookup returns CDR1 PRHDT and CDR2 FYEKMQ (reference sequence). The CDR3 length is 12 residues.

The genes are TRBV30 and TRBJ2-7; possibly TRBD1 for D (6 bases). The germline CDR1 and CDR2 sequences are GTSNPN and SVGIG (reference sequence). CDR3 length: 17 residues. V was pared by 2 bases and J by 0 bases, with 20 bases between. CDR3 in DNA: TGTGCCTGGAGTCTTAAAGCCCACAGGGAGAGCTCCTACGAGCAGTACTTC. Its protein is CAWSLKAHRESSYEQYF.

The chain recombines TRBV19 with TRBJ1-1; 8 positions match TRBD1. CDR1 and CDR2 (germline): LNHDA, SQIVND (reference sequence). This CDR3 region has 14 residues. The V segment lost 7 bases and the J segment 4 bases; nucleotides outside the gene matches: 8. The CDR3 DNA is TGTGCCAGTACCACAGGACAGGGCGGCACTGAAGCTTTCTTT. Translating it yields CASTTGQGGTEAFF.

This clone was counted once. The V gene is TRBV29-1, the J gene TRBJ1-1; the match to TRBD1 covers 8 bases. V trimming: 6 bases; J trimming: 4 bases; junction bases outside the gene matches: 13. CDR1 and CDR2 from the germline V gene are SQVTM and ANQGSEA. CDR3 length equals 15 residues. CDR3 DNA sequence: TGCAGCGTACGGACAGGGAGTAGGGCGGGCACTGAAGCTTTCTTT. This translates into CSVRTGSRAGTEAFF.

The genes are TRBV6-6 and TRBJ2-2; 7 bases are shared with TRBD2. Looked up from germline, CDR1 is MNHNY and CDR2 is SVGAGI (reference sequence). V was clipped by 6 bases and J by 5 bases; unmatched bases: 6. The CDR3 loop spans 14 amino acids. The CDR3 loop reads CASSGGLRTGELFF. The CDR3 nucleotides read TGTGCCAGCAGCGGGGGGTTAAGGACCGGGGAGCTGTTTTTT.

This clone was seen only once. The rearrangement joins TRBV5-4 to TRBJ1-1, with a tentative D call TRBD1 (6 bases). The ends were cut back, 4 bases at V and 0 bases at J, with 19 bases in the middle. The CDR3 runs to 17 residues. Germline CDR1 and CDR2: SGHNT and YYREEE (reference sequence). The CDR3 loop reads CASSQQGRDRMNTEAFF. The CDR3 DNA follows: TGTGCCAGCAGCCAACAGGGCAGGGATAGGATGAACACTGAAGCTTTCTTT.

Note on this clone: Sequence at one end of the junction differs from germline and may be a read error. The J gene is TRBJ1-6, the V gene TRBV5-6; 7 bases agree with TRBD1. The V gene's germline CDR1 is SGHDT and CDR2 YYEEEE. The CDR3 spans 12 residues. The CDR3 reads CASSLERGPNYF. DNA of the CDR3: TGTGCCAGCAGCTTAGAGAGGGGGCCGAACTATTTT.

This clone appeared a few times. This chain joins TRBV6-6 and TRBJ1-5, with 7 bases that match TRBD1. The V gene end was trimmed by 5 bases and the J gene end by 0 bases; junction bases not matched to a gene: 13. This CDR3 spans 18 amino acids. The germline V gene encodes CDR1 MNHNY and CDR2 SVGAGI (reference sequence). CDR3 in DNA: TGTGCCAGCAGTCCTAAGACCAGGGGGGTTAATAGCAATCAGCCCCAGCATTTT. Translating it yields CASSPKTRGVNSNQPQHF.

This clone occurred a few times. The rearrangement links TRBV19 to TRBJ1-3, with D unresolved. V dropped 4 bases and J dropped 0 bases, with 16 bases sitting between them. Germline-derived CDR1 and CDR2 are LNHDA and SQIVND (reference sequence). This CDR3 is 17 amino acids long. CDR3 region: CASSRQALTYSGNTIYF. The CDR3 DNA is TGTGCCAGTAGTAGGCAGGCGCTCACCTACTCTGGAAACACCATATATTTT.

V usage is TRBV7-2 and J usage is TRBJ2-2; 14 bases line up with TRBD2. CDR3 length: 18 residues. Germline V CDR1 and CDR2: SGHTA, FQGNSA. V lost 5 bases and J lost 2; bases outside the gene matches: 7. CDR3 protein: CASSPTGLAGGNTGELFF. The CDR3 DNA reads as TGTGCCAGCAGCCCCACCGGACTAGCGGGGGGAAACACCGGGGAGCTGTTTTTT.

The rearrangement uses TRBV19 and TRBJ2-5; 7 nucleotides line up with TRBD2. V lost 1 base and J lost 0; bases outside the gene matches: 5. Germline loops: CDR1 LNHDA, CDR2 SQIVND (reference sequence). This CDR3 spans 16 amino acids. CDR3 DNA: TGTGCCAGTAGTATAGGGTCAGCGGGAAACCAAGAGACCCAGTACTTC. Residues: CASSIGSAGNQETQYF. The full variable domain, completed using reference TRBV19 and TRBJ2-5, is DGGITQSPKYLFRKEGQNVTLSCEQNLNHDAMYWYRQDPGQGLRLIYYSQIVNDFQKGDIAEGYSVSREKKESFPLTVTSAQKNPTAFYLCASSIGSAGNQETQYFGPGTRLLVL.

The chain uses TRBV7-9 and TRBJ1-1; possible D gene TRBD1, 5 bases. With 3 bases removed from V and 4 bases from J, the gap between germline ends came to 15 bases. Germline CDR1 and CDR2: SEHNR and FQNEAQ (reference sequence). The CDR3 covers 15 residues. DNA for the CDR3: TGTGCCAGCAGCTTTATTACAGGCTATAGCACTGAAGCTTTCTTT. Translated: CASSFITGYSTEAFF.

V is TRBV9 and J is TRBJ2-3, with TRBD2 matching 8 bases. J was trimmed by 0 bases and V by 4 bases; bases with no gene match: 4. Germline V gene sequence: CDR1 SGDLS, CDR2 YYNGEE. The CDR3 has 15 residues. CDR3 region: CASSYGGASTDTQYF. The DNA of the CDR3 is TGTGCCAGCAGCTACGGGGGGGCTAGCACAGATACGCAGTATTTT.

This clone was recorded only once. The rearrangement links TRBV5-5 to TRBJ2-7, with D possibly being TRBD1 (8 bases). Trimming left V 5 bases short and J 7 bases short, with 16 bases between. Germline CDR1 reads SGHKS; CDR2 reads YYEKEE (reference sequence). This CDR3 region has 13 residues. The chain's CDR3 is CASRLTGGEEQYF. The DNA of the CDR3 is TGTGCCAGCAGATTAACAGGGGGGGAGGAGCAGTACTTC.

The J gene is TRBJ2-3, the V gene TRBV20-1; D unresolved. Germline-derived CDR1 and CDR2 are DFQATT and SNEGSKA (reference sequence). The length of the CDR3 is 9 residues. The CDR3 reads CNPSDTQYF. The CDR3 region has the DNA TGCAATCCATCAGATACGCAGTATTTT.

The V and J genes are TRBV18 and TRBJ1-6, with 7 bases lining up with TRBD1. J gave up 4 bases and V 4 bases, and 4 bases lay outside the gene matches. This CDR3 comprises 15 residues. The V gene's germline CDR1 is KGHSH and CDR2 LQKENI. CDR3 DNA: TGTGCCAGCTCACTACAGGGGAATTATAATTCACCCCTCCACTTT. Protein sequence: CASSLQGNYNSPLHF.

The rearrangement uses TRBV2 and TRBJ2-3, with 9 bases fitting TRBD2. The trim removed 11 bases at V and 9 bases at J, leaving 3 bases unmatched. This CDR3 is built from 10 residues. Germline CDR1 reads SNHLY; CDR2 reads FYNNEI. In DNA, the CDR3 is TGTGCCCAGCGGGGGGCGACGCAGTATTTT. Its protein product is CAQRGATQYF.

The genes are TRBV18 and TRBJ1-4; no reliable D call. Deletions cut 3 bases from V and 8 bases from J, with 16 bases between. Germline CDR1 and CDR2: KGHSH and LQKENI. This CDR3 has 15 residues. CDR3 in amino acids: CASSPLQRYGEKLFF. CDR3 nucleotide sequence: TGTGCCAGCTCACCTCTCCAGAGGTACGGGGAAAAACTGTTTTTT.

The rearrangement uses TRBV10-2 and TRBJ1-6; D ambiguous. The V gene's germline CDR1 is WSHSY and CDR2 SAAADI. This CDR3 region has 15 residues. Trimming took off 4 bases at V and 9 bases at J, with 16 bases between the two ends. CDR3 residues: CASSVYSGSGSPLHF. CDR3 nucleotides: TGCGCCAGCAGTGTTTACAGTGGAAGCGGTTCACCCCTCCACTTT.

The chain couples TRBV6-5 to TRBJ1-2, with TRBD1 identical over 9 bases. In germline, CDR1 is MNHEY, CDR2 SVGAGI. J lost 4 bases, V lost 8 bases, and 8 bases had no gene match. The CDR3 length is 14 residues. CDR3 bases: TGTGCCAGCGACGGGACAGGGAAGCTCTATGGCTACACCTTC. It translates to CASDGTGKLYGYTF.

V usage is TRBV6-1 and J usage is TRBJ1-6; TRBD1 might be the D (5 bases). Trimming pared 3 bases from V and 7 bases from J, leaving 7 bases between. The CDR3 consists of 13 residues. Germline CDR1 reads MNHNS; CDR2 reads SASEGT. The DNA for the CDR3 is TGTGCCAGCAGTGACAGGGTCAATTCACCCCTCCACTTT. Translation: CASSDRVNSPLHF.

The chain uses TRBV19 and TRBJ1-5; D is undetermined. The CDR3 is made up of 14 amino acids. Germline V gene data show CDR1 as LNHDA and CDR2 as SQIVND (reference sequence). The V gene lost 4 bases and the J gene lost 4 bases, with 11 bases spanning the gap. This CDR3 reads CASSTPGLNQPQHF. The CDR3 DNA sequence: TGTGCCAGTAGTACCCCTGGCTTGAATCAGCCCCAGCATTTT.

The J gene is TRBJ1-5, the V gene TRBV12-5; unclear D gene. Germline V gene data show CDR1 as LGHNT and CDR2 as FRNRAP. The CDR3 length is 12 residues. Trimming removed 7 bases from V and 0 bases from J, with 4 bases in between. CDR3 sequence: CASAYSNQPQHF. CDR3 sequence (DNA): TGTGCTAGTGCGTATAGCAATCAGCCCCAGCATTTT.

V usage is TRBV2 and J usage is TRBJ1-1, with D possibly TRBD1 on 5 matching bases. Trimming took off 6 bases at V and 0 bases at J, with 11 bases between the two ends. Germline V gene lookup returns CDR1 SNHLY and CDR2 FYNNEI. This CDR3 comprises 14 residues. Here the CDR3 DNA reads TGTGCCAGCAGCCGCGGGACGGTGAACACTGAAGCTTTCTTT. Amino acid sequence: CASSRGTVNTEAFF.

This clone was seen more than once but under ten times. V usage is TRBV2 and J usage is TRBJ2-7; D remains ambiguous. This CDR3 has 12 amino acids. Per germline, CDR1 SNHLY and CDR2 FYNNEI. V lost 4 bases to trimming and J lost 4 bases, with 8 bases between them. CDR3 sequence: CASSVKEYEQYF. The CDR3, as DNA: TGTGCCAGCAGTGTGAAGGAGTACGAGCAGTACTTC.

The chain recombines TRBV19 with TRBJ2-1; TRBD2 might be the D (7 bases). This CDR3 comprises 16 residues. V was shortened by 7 bases and J by 0 bases, with 16 bases between the two germline ends. Germline V CDR1 and CDR2: LNHDA, SQIVND (reference sequence). CDR3 sequence reads: CASTLLGGGSYNEQFF. The DNA of the CDR3 is TGTGCCAGTACCCTACTGGGAGGGGGCTCCTACAATGAGCAGTTCTTC.

This clone showed up just once. The sample carries other DNA sequences with the same CDR3. The CDR3 DNA follows: TGTGCCAGCAGTTACCTTAGCAATCAGCCCCAGCATTTT. Residues: CASSYLSNQPQHF. The chain employs TRBV6-5 and TRBJ1-5, with D hard to call. This CDR3 contains 13 residues. Germline CDR1 is MNHEY and CDR2 is SVGAGI. Trimming pared 2 bases from V and 0 bases from J, leaving 2 bases between.

This clone showed up just once. The rearrangement uses TRBV5-1 and TRBJ1-5; 10 nucleotides agree with TRBD1. CDR1 SGHRS and CDR2 YFSETQ come from the germline V gene. The V and J ends lost 4 bases and 7 bases, in that order; junction bases with no gene match: 5. This CDR3 is built from 14 residues. The CDR3 DNA reads as TGCGCCAGCAGCCCGGGACAGGGGTACCAGCCCCAGCATTTT. Amino acids: CASSPGQGYQPQHF. The whole variable domain, filled in from reference TRBV5-1 and TRBJ1-5, reads KAGVTQTPRYLIKTRGQQVTLSCSPISGHRSVSWYQQTPGQGLQFLFEYFSETQRNKGNFPGRFSGRQFSNSRSEMNVSTLELGDSALYLCASSPGQGYQPQHFGDGTRLSIL.